The T cell receptor beta chain under discussion was sequenced for a study of molecular identifiers for immune sequencing clone quantification. In regard to this clonotype: Its target is not known.

This CDR3 has 15 amino acids. Trimming took 5 bases from V and 7 from J; bases not matched to a gene: 14. Germline V gives CDR1 LNHNV, CDR2 YYDKDF (reference sequence). Study conclusions and caveats: Effector cells had over 99% of their molecules in clones above 20 RNA copies, while naive cells had under 1%.

In the sort, naive CD8 T cells were defined as CD8+CD4-CCR7+CD45RA+. TCRdb passed the PCR reads through MiXCR, listing each CDR3 protein once. This sample has some 680,000 distinct CDR3 sequences; roughly 25% occur once, and the top ten carry about 0.84%. The receptor comes from a human donor in good health. Some libraries in this study had Jurkat cell RNA spiked in. The V and J genes are TRBV15 and TRBJ2-7, with 7 bases matching TRBD1. Input material: naive CD8+ T cells from blood, with Jurkat cell RNA spiked in. Subset meaning: FACS-sorted CD8+CD4-CCR7+CD45RA+ naive T cells. The CDR3 DNA reads TGTGCCACCAGCCCTAACCGACAGGGTTTCAGGGAGCAGTACTTC. This sequence encodes CATSPNRQGFREQYF.